This T cell receptor (beta chain) was found in a study of shared clonotypes between healthy human individuals. Study information: Three plates were used per donor for CD4 naive, three for CD4 memory, two for CD8 naive and one for CD8 memory.

Repertoires were generated with immunoSEQ multiplex PCR, while TCRdb's copy carries only in-frame clones and drops some. This table holds about 92,000 clones, 68% found once. The CDR3 runs to 16 residues. From germline, CDR1 is LGHNA and CDR2 YSLEER. Trimming took 3 bases from V and 1 from J; bases not matched to a gene: 8. For this clone: Antigen unknown.

CD8 memory pooled CD45RO+ cells and CCR7-negative CD45RA+ TemRA cells. Study findings and constraints: A reduction in generation probabilities was seen for non-shared clonotypes relative to those shared by all four donors.

Input material: memory CD8+ T cells sorted from blood. The subset denotes: CD45RO+ cells pooled with CCR7-negative TemRA cells. The receptor comes from a man aged 25 to 40 in good health. The gene calls are TRBV4-3 and TRBJ2-7; TRBD2 agrees at 8 bases. CDR3 amino acids: CASSHAAGARSYEQYF. CDR3 nucleotide sequence: TGCGCCAGCAGCCATGCAGCGGGAGCTAGGTCCTACGAGCAGTACTTC.